This T cell receptor (beta chain) was sequenced for a study of T-cell memory formation after mild COVID-19. Notes on the study in general: For second-wave clones that peaked at day 37, SARS-CoV-2 specificity went unverified.

Each CDR3 protein gets one entry after TCRdb re-called the 5' RACE reads with MiXCR. The sample includes roughly 240,000 distinct CDR3 sequences, 15% to 20% of them seen just once. On this clonotype: Its antigen is as yet unknown.

The CDR3 has 12 amino acids. Germline V gene data show CDR1 as DFQATT and CDR2 as SNEGSKA (reference sequence). Deletions cut 0 bases from V and 6 bases from J, with 9 bases between. The sequencing sample was made of PBMCs or a T cell subset sorted from them (not recorded which). The sequence derives from a man in his late teens or twenties who had mild COVID-19 (a few samples of this study predate the infection). Cell type and time point are not known. This chain connects TRBV20-1 to TRBJ2-7; D remains unclear. The CDR3: CSARDMRAEQYF. The CDR3 bases are TGCAGTGCTAGAGATATGAGAGCCGAGCAGTACTTC.